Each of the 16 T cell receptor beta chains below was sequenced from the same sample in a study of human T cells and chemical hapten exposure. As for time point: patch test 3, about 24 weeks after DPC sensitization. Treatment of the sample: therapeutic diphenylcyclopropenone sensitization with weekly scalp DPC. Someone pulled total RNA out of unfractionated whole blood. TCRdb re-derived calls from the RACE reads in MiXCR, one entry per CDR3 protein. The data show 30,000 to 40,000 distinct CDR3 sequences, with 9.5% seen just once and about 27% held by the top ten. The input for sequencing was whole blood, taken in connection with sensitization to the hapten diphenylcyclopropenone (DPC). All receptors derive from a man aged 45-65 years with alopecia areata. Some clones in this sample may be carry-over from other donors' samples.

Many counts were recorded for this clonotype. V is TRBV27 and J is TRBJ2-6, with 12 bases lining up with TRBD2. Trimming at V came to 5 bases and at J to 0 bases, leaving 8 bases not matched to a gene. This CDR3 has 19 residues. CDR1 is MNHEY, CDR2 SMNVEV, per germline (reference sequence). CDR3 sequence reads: CASSPRGLAGHSGANVLTF. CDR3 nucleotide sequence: TGTGCCAGCAGTCCACGAGGACTAGCGGGGCACTCTGGGGCCAACGTCCTGACTTTC.

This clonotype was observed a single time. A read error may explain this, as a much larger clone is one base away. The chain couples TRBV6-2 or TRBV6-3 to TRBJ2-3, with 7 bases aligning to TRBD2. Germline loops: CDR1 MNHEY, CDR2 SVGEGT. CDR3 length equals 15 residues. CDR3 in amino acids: CVSKHGSGPTDTQYF. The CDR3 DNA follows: TGTGTCAGCAAGCACGGTAGCGGGCCGACAGATACGCAGTATTTT.

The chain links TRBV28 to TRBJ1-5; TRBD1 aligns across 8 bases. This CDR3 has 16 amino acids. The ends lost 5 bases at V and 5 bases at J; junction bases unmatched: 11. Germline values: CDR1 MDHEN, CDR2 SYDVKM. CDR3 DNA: TGTGCCAGCAGTCTTGGGACAGGAACCGCAGATCAGCCCCAGCATTTT. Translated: CASSLGTGTADQPQHF.

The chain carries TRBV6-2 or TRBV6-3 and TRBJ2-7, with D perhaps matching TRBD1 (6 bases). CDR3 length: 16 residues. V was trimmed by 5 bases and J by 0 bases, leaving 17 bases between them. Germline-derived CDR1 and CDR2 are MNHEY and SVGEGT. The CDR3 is CASSPNDRSFSYEQYF. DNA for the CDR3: TGTGCCAGCAGTCCAAATGACAGGTCTTTCTCCTACGAGCAGTACTTC.

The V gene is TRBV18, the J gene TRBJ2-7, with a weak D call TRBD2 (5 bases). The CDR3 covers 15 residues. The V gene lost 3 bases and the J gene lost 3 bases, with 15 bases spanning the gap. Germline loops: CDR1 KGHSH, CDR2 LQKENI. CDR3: CASSPQPGIDYEQYF. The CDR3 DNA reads TGTGCCAGCTCACCTCAACCCGGGATTGACTACGAGCAGTACTTC.

This CDR3 is CASSEAGDRYDEQYF. CDR3 bases: TGTGCCAGCAGTGAAGCAGGGGACAGGTACGACGAGCAGTACTTC. The chain is built from TRBV6-1 and TRBJ2-7; TRBD1 agrees at 8 bases. V shed 0 bases, J shed 5 bases, and the junction held 6 bases outside the gene matches. The CDR3 consists of 15 residues. Germline CDR1 and CDR2: MNHNS and SASEGT.

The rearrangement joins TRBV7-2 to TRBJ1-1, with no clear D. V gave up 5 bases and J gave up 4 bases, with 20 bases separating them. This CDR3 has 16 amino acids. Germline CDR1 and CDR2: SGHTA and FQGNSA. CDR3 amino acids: CASSPSNRRLFTEAFF. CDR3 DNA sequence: TGTGCCAGCAGCCCCTCAAACCGCAGGCTGTTCACTGAAGCTTTCTTT.

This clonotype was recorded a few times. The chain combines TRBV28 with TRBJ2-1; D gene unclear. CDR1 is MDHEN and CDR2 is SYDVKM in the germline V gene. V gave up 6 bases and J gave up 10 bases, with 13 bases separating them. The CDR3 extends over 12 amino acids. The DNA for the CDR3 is TGTGCCAGCAGCACCCTGTACGGGGAGCAGTTCTTC. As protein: CASSTLYGEQFF.

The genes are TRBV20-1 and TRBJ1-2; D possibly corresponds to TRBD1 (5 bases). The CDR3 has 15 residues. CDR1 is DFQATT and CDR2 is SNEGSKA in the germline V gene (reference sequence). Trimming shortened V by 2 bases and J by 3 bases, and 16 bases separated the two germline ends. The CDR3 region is CSARPPKGIDYGYTF. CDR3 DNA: TGCAGTGCTAGACCCCCGAAGGGGATAGACTATGGCTACACCTTC.

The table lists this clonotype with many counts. The CDR3 region is CASSQRRTGRVTEAFF. CDR3 nucleotide sequence: TGTGCCAGCAGCCAGCGACGGACAGGGCGTGTCACTGAAGCTTTCTTT. The chain recombines TRBV3-1 with TRBJ1-1; 8 nucleotides match TRBD1. The germline V gene has CDR1 LGHDT and CDR2 YNNKEL (reference sequence). The CDR3 runs to 16 residues. Trimming took 3 bases from V and 4 from J; bases not matched to a gene: 10.

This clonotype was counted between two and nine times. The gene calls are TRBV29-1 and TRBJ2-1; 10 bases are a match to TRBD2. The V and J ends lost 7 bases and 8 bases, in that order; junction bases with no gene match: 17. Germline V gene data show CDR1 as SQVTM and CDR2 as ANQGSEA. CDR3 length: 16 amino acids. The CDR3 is CSEGGGASGSLDEQFF. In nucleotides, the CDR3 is TGCAGCGAAGGCGGCGGGGCTAGCGGGAGTCTCGATGAGCAGTTCTTC.

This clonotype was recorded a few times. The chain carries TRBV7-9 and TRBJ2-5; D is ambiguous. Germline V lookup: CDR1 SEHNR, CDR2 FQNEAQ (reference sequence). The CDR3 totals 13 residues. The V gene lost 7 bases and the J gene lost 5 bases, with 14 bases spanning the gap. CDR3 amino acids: CASTRAPRETQYF. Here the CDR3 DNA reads TGTGCCAGCACCCGGGCCCCACGGGAGACCCAGTACTTC.

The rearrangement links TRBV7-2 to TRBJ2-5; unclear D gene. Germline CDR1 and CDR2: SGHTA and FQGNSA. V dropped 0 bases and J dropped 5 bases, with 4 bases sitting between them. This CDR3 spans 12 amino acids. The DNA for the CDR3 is TGTGCCAGCAGCTTAGCGGGGGAGACCCAGTACTTC. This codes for CASSLAGETQYF.

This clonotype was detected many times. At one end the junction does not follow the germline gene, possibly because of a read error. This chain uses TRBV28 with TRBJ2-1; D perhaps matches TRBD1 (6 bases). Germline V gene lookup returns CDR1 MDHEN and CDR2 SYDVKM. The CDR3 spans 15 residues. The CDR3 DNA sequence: TGTGCCAGCACTTTAACCGGGACACTCGACAATGAGCAGTTCTTC. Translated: CASTLTGTLDNEQFF.

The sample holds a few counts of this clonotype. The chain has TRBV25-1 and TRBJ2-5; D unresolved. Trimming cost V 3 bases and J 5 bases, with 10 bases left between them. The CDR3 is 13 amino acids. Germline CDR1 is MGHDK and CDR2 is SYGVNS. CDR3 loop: CASSDSPLETQYF. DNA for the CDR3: TGTGCCAGCAGTGATTCTCCCCTCGAGACCCAGTACTTC.

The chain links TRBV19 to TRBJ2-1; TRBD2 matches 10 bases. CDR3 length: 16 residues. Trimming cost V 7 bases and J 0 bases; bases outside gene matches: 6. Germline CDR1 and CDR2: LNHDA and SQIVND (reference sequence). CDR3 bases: TGTGCCAGTACCCGGCTAGCGGGAGTCTCCTACAATGAGCAGTTCTTC. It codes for CASTRLAGVSYNEQFF.